The 18 T cell receptor beta chains reported below all come from one sample, sequenced in a study of OX40 agonist ivuxolimab in advanced cancers. The library came from the immunoSEQ multiplex PCR assay. Here the immuneACCESS table is served through TCRdb, limited to in-frame sequences with V and J called. Missing clones are a known gap in these copies; in checked studies unresolved V genes cover under half, and the rest lacks a known reason. The sample table records some 70,000 clones; just over 85% of these occur just once. Clones ranked in the top ten supply 0.6% to 0.8% of the sample. Source: CD4+ or CD8+ T cells sorted from blood, taken in a trial of the OX40 agonist ivuxolimab. These receptors were collected from an adult with an advanced solid tumor such as melanoma, head and neck, liver or kidney cancer.

The rearrangement joins TRBV30 to TRBJ2-2; TRBD2 matches at 8 bases. This CDR3 has 15 amino acids. Trimming removed 4 bases from V and 0 bases from J; junction bases left unmatched: 4. The germline CDR1 and CDR2 sequences are GTSNPN and SVGIG (reference sequence). CDR3 DNA: TGTGCCTGGATGAAGCGGGGGACGAACACCGGGGAGCTGTTTTTT. It yields the protein CAWMKRGTNTGELFF.

Of note for this clone: Mismatch with germline at one junction end may stem from a read error. The rearrangement uses TRBV28 and TRBJ1-2, with D perhaps matching TRBD1 (6 bases). The CDR3 covers 11 residues. Germline V gives CDR1 MDHEN, CDR2 SYDVKM. CDR3 loop: CASSYPGQLSF. CDR3 sequence (DNA): TGTGCCAGCAGCTACCCGGGACAATTATCCTTC.

The rearrangement links TRBV6-1 to TRBJ1-1; 7 bases map to TRBD1. The CDR3 extends over 13 amino acids. Germline-derived CDR1 and CDR2 are MNHNS and SASEGT. With 3 bases clipped from V and 5 bases from J, the junction kept 3 bases outside the gene matches. Here the CDR3 reads CASSEDRRTEAFF. Written as DNA, the CDR3 is TGTGCCAGCAGTGAGGACAGGAGAACTGAAGCTTTCTTT.

This clone has a single count. The chain couples TRBV19 to TRBJ2-1; either TRBD1 or TRBD2 may supply D (5 bases each). Germline CDR1 and CDR2: LNHDA and SQIVND (reference sequence). V was trimmed by 5 bases and J by 0 bases, leaving 14 bases between them. The CDR3 is made up of 16 amino acids. The CDR3 is CASSALGASSYNEQFF. In nucleotides, the CDR3 is TGTGCCAGTAGTGCCCTCGGGGCGAGCTCCTACAATGAGCAGTTCTTC.

This clone showed up just once. V gene TRBV7-9 combines with J gene TRBJ1-1; 7 bases map to TRBD1. The germline CDR1 and CDR2 sequences are SEHNR and FQNEAQ (reference sequence). CDR3 length: 15 residues. V shed 1 base and J 2 bases; nucleotides not matched to a gene: 4. The CDR3 coding sequence is TGTGCCAGCAGCTTAGAAGGGACAGTAAACACTGAAGCTTTCTTT. This translates into CASSLEGTVNTEAFF.

J is TRBJ2-6 and V is TRBV15; D gene ambiguous. This CDR3 region has 15 residues. V gave up 6 bases and J gave up 0 bases, with 9 bases separating them. Germline V gene sequence: CDR1 LNHNV, CDR2 YYDKDF (reference sequence). The chain's CDR3 is CATSPRRSGANVLTF. In DNA, the CDR3 is TGTGCCACCAGTCCGAGGCGCTCTGGGGCCAACGTCCTGACTTTC.

The chain joins TRBV4-1 to TRBJ2-6; TRBD1 is a possible D gene (6 bases). The CDR3 extends over 18 amino acids. Germline values: CDR1 MGHRA, CDR2 YSYEKL. Trimming cost V 4 bases and J 0 bases, with 16 bases left between them. CDR3 sequence (DNA): TGCGCCAGCAGCCTAAATCAAGGGGGTTACTCTGGGGCCAACGTCCTGACTTTC. Protein sequence: CASSLNQGGYSGANVLTF.

The J gene is TRBJ2-7, the V gene TRBV5-1, with D possibly matching TRBD1 (5 bases). This CDR3 region has 15 residues. Germline CDR1 and CDR2: SGHRS and YFSETQ. V shed 1 base and J shed 0 bases, with 11 bases lying between them. This CDR3 reads CASSLRADSSYEQYF. The CDR3 DNA reads TGCGCCAGCAGCTTGCGGGCAGACAGCTCCTACGAGCAGTACTTC.

In this sample, this clone turned up a few times. This chain connects TRBV7-2 to TRBJ2-3; the match to TRBD2 covers 15 bases. The CDR3 runs to 19 residues. The germline V gene encodes CDR1 SGHTA and CDR2 FQGNSA. The V gene end was trimmed by 5 bases and the J gene end by 1 base; junction bases not matched to a gene: 10. The CDR3 DNA follows: TGTGCCAGCAGCCCCCGTGGACTAGCGGGGGGGCAACGCACAGATACGCAGTATTTT. It codes for CASSPRGLAGGQRTDTQYF.

The chain has TRBV27 and TRBJ1-6; D might be TRBD1 (5 bases). CDR1 and CDR2 (germline): MNHEY, SMNVEV (reference sequence). The ends were cut back, 2 bases at V and 0 bases at J, with 14 bases in the middle. The CDR3 contains 18 residues. CDR3 amino acids: CASSLARDWSSYNSPLHF. The CDR3 DNA is TGTGCCAGCAGTTTAGCCCGGGACTGGAGCTCCTATAATTCACCCCTCCACTTT.

The chain's CDR3 is CASRPTGGKETQYF. The CDR3 coding sequence is TGTGCCAGCAGACCCACAGGGGGCAAAGAGACCCAGTACTTC. The V call is TRBV28, the J call TRBJ2-5; 9 bases map to TRBD1. The germline V gene has CDR1 MDHEN and CDR2 SYDVKM. This CDR3 comprises 14 residues. V dropped 6 bases and J dropped 3; count of bases not matched to a gene: 5. The full variable domain, rest sourced from reference TRBV28 and TRBJ2-5, is DVKVTQSSRYLVKRTGEKVFLECVQDMDHENMFWYRQDPGLGLRLIYFSYDVKMKEKGDIPEGYSVSREKKERFSLILESASTNQTSMYLCASRPTGGKETQYFGPGTRLLVL.

The chain is built from TRBV4-3 and TRBJ1-4; 10 bases are a match to TRBD1. V was clipped by 4 bases and J by 7 bases; unmatched bases: 6. The CDR3 loop spans 15 amino acids. Germline V gene lookup returns CDR1 LGHNA and CDR2 YSLEER. The CDR3 DNA reads as TGCGCCAGCAGCCGGGGGACAGGGGCGGGTGAAAAACTGTTTTTT. Encoded protein: CASSRGTGAGEKLFF.

The chain is built from TRBV19 and TRBJ2-1; 7 nucleotides agree with TRBD2. The CDR3 has 13 residues. Germline V CDR1 and CDR2: LNHDA, SQIVND (reference sequence). The J segment lost 8 bases and the V segment lost 3 bases, leaving 4 bases of the junction unmatched. Written as DNA, the CDR3 is TGTGCCAGTAGTATGCAGGCGGGGGATGAGCAGTTCTTC. It is translated as CASSMQAGDEQFF. Filled out from reference TRBV19 and TRBJ2-1, the complete variable domain reads DGGITQSPKYLFRKEGQNVTLSCEQNLNHDAMYWYRQDPGQGLRLIYYSQIVNDFQKGDIAEGYSVSREKKESFPLTVTSAQKNPTAFYLCASSMQAGDEQFFGPGTRLTVL.

The chain has TRBV2 and TRBJ1-4; D remains unclear. Trimming pared 1 base from V and 1 base from J, leaving 7 bases between. CDR3 length: 15 residues. Looked up from germline, CDR1 is SNHLY and CDR2 is FYNNEI. CDR3 DNA sequence: TGTGCCAGCAGTGAAGAGGGTTTAACTAATGAAAAACTGTTTTTT. The encoded protein is CASSEEGLTNEKLFF.

The rearrangement links TRBV5-4 to TRBJ2-5; D not resolved. V shed 0 bases and J shed 1 base, with 7 bases lying between them. In germline, CDR1 is SGHNT, CDR2 YYREEE (reference sequence). The CDR3 is 14 residues long. DNA for the CDR3: TGTGCCAGCAGCTTGGCCGGGCTCCAAGAGACCCAGTACTTC. It yields the protein CASSLAGLQETQYF.

This chain connects TRBV7-9 to TRBJ1-4, with D hard to call. This CDR3 is 14 amino acids long. V was shortened by 6 bases and J by 5 bases, with 13 bases between the two germline ends. Germline CDR1 SEHNR, CDR2 FQNEAQ (reference sequence). The CDR3 sequence is CASRRPEINEKLFF. Here the CDR3 DNA reads TGTGCCAGCAGACGTCCGGAGATCAATGAAAAACTGTTTTTT.

The V and J genes are TRBV30 and TRBJ2-2; TRBD1 matches 9 bases. With 2 bases clipped from V and 6 bases from J, the junction kept 4 bases outside the gene matches. The CDR3 spans 14 residues. The germline V gene has CDR1 GTSNPN and CDR2 SVGIG (reference sequence). CDR3 sequence: CAWSTGQGSGELFF. The DNA for the CDR3 is TGTGCCTGGAGTACAGGACAGGGGTCCGGGGAGCTGTTTTTT.

The J gene is TRBJ2-4, the V gene TRBV5-4, with 8 positions matching TRBD1. This CDR3 comprises 16 residues. V lost 0 bases, J lost 5 bases, and 7 bases stayed unmatched. CDR1 and CDR2 (germline): SGHNT, YYREEE (reference sequence). The CDR3 DNA sequence: TGTGCCAGCAGCTTGGGTGCAGGGGGCCCTCAAAACATTCAGTACTTC. Its protein is CASSLGAGGPQNIQYF.